This T cell receptor beta chain was captured in a study of blood T cell repertoires in COVID-19. At the level of the study: Whether acute or convalescent, the COVID-19 samples came from the United States, Italy and Spain. T cells, B-cell-depleted T cells, or PBMCs supplied cDNA or gDNA.

In the source study's methods: Estimated nucleated cell counts came from reference gene primer amplification. Libraries were prepared by immunoSEQ multiplex PCR; TCRdb keeps only in-frame clonotypes and omits some of them. That table is the source of V, J and clone size, and D and trimming were worked out from the DNA. The profile shows 100,000 to 150,000 clones, about 91% of them singletons. The junction had 5 bases not matched to a gene; V was cut back by 7 bases and J by 6 bases. The CDR3 length is 13 residues. CDR1 and CDR2 from the germline V gene are MNHEY and SMNVEV (reference sequence). This TCR was recovered from a woman aged 45-59 years with active or convalescent COVID-19. The specimen sequenced was peripheral blood. The V gene is TRBV27, the J gene TRBJ1-1; 10 bases fit TRBD1. CDR3 amino acids: CASKRGTGAEAFF. In DNA, the CDR3 is TGTGCCAGCAAGAGGGGGACAGGGGCTGAAGCTTTCTTT.